This TCR beta chain comes out of a study of PD-1 blockade in mismatch repair-deficient tumors (dated by TCRdb to about 2017). Context from the whole study: Between late 2013 and late 2016, 86 consecutive patients with 12 mismatch repair-deficient cancer types, all previously treated and progressing, were enrolled in the trial. Deep sequencing of TCR CDR3 regions was used to track tumor-associated T cell clones in peripheral blood of patients responding to PD-1 blockade.

What the study reported, not specific to this receptor: Tumor-resident clones, often undetectable in blood before treatment, expanded rapidly after pembrolizumab and then contracted, generally before radiologic responses.

This specimen's time point label, per the study, means: peripheral blood before pembrolizumab. Mismatch repair deficiency was established in every enrolled patient by polymerase chain reaction or immunohistochemistry. Three patients who responded to pembrolizumab therapy underwent TCR sequencing. Pembrolizumab PD-1 blockade was prospectively tested in advanced mismatch repair-deficient cancers, regardless of tissue of origin, in the phase II trial. Peripheral blood T cell samples were gathered serially, both before PD-1 blockade started and at multiple time points afterward. The timing of each blood sample was reported as weeks after the first dose of pembrolizumab. On this clone itself: It has no known antigen specificity. One base away there is no much larger clone; base qualities are not given.

The germline V gene sets CDR1 to SQVTM and CDR2 to ANQGSEA. The CDR3 spans 12 residues, from the cysteine through the phenylalanine. The DNA shown is the 36-base CDR3, in frame from base 1. Relative to germline, V is missing 6 bases and J is missing 7 bases, with 4 bases of the junction outside any gene match. The library was generated by the immunoSEQ multiplex PCR assay. TCRdb stores this immuneACCESS table with in-frame sequences only. Part of the clones is absent; in the studies checked, under half of the shortfall reflects unresolved V genes, and no reason is known for the rest. This sample has 15,000 to 20,000 clones in its table, and approximately 84% of those were observed once. The biggest ten clones account for around 17% of the sample.

The V and J segments used are TRBV29-1 and TRBJ2-7, with 12 middle bases fitting TRBD1. The sample in question was PBMCs, obtained before pembrolizumab treatment. This receptor was obtained from an adult with mismatch repair-deficient cancer. The CDR3 reads as follows: CSVGQGAGEQYF. In nucleotides, the sequence is TGCAGCGTGGGACAGGGGGCGGGGGAGCAGTACTTC.